This TCR beta chain was sequenced during a study of T-cell memory formation after mild COVID-19. 5'RACE with constant-segment primers yielded barcoded, UMI-tagged TCR alpha and TCR beta cDNA libraries. MiXCR, applied by TCRdb to the 5' RACE reads, yields one record per CDR3 protein. This sample has around 400,000 distinct CDR3 sequences, with roughly 24% found just once. This clonotype was seen only a few times. Sequencing was done on a sample of PBMCs or a T cell subset sorted from them (not recorded which). The receptor's source is an adult woman who had mild COVID-19 (a few samples of this study predate the infection). Cell type and time point are not known.

The CDR3 DNA is TGTGCCAGCAGTTCAGCCTCGACAGGGGTGGTCGGGGAGCTGTTTTTT. This gives the protein CASSSASTGVVGELFF. This sequence joins TRBV6-5 and TRBJ2-2, with TRBD1 matching over 8 bases. CDR3 length: 16 residues. Germline loops: CDR1 MNHEY, CDR2 SVGAGI. V lost 4 bases, J lost 7 bases, and 11 bases stayed unmatched.